This T cell receptor (beta chain) was profiled in a study of CD8 T cells in ankylosing spondylitis. TCRdb processed the 5' RACE reads anew with MiXCR; each CDR3 protein has one entry. The sample lists about 240,000 distinct CDR3 sequences, roughly 8.6% occurring once. Ten or more counts support this clonotype. Its antigen is not known. Looked up from germline, CDR1 is SGHRS and CDR2 is YFSETQ. V dropped 9 bases and J dropped 3 bases, with 18 bases sitting between them. The CDR3 extends over 14 amino acids. Findings of the study overall: Several highly homologous variants formed a TCR beta motif that appeared characteristic of ankylosing spondylitis blood. Significant enrichment of disease-linked clones was reported in matched ankylosing spondylitis synovial fluid. Existing reports had already noted some motif variants in reactive arthritis synovial fluid and blood.

This clonotype was obtained from a male donor with ankylosing spondylitis or in good health (not recorded which). This chain links TRBV5-1 with TRBJ1-2, with D maybe TRBD1 (5 bases). The sequenced sample consisted of blood, either unsorted or a sorted T cell fraction (not recorded which). CDR3 DNA: TGCGCCATCTTATGGCCCGGGGCCGACTATGGCTACACCTTC. It is translated as CAILWPGADYGYTF.